The 11 T cell receptor beta chains listed next were all sequenced from one sample in a study of OX40 agonist ivuxolimab in advanced cancers. This table comes from immunoSEQ multiplex PCR, and its TCRdb copy is limited to in-frame clones, with some not included. The sample has tens of thousands of clones, roughly 90% seen once. The input for sequencing was CD4+ or CD8+ T cells sorted from blood, taken in a trial of the OX40 agonist ivuxolimab. The receptors derive from an adult with an advanced solid tumor such as melanoma, head and neck, liver or kidney cancer.

This chain links TRBV7-9 with TRBJ2-1; no clear D. Germline V gene sequence: CDR1 SEHNR, CDR2 FQNEAQ (reference sequence). This CDR3 has 11 amino acids. V was clipped by 7 bases and J by 7 bases, with 8 bases between them. The DNA of the CDR3 is TGTGCCAGCAAAGGGTATAATGAGCAGTTCTTC. This encodes CASKGYNEQFF.

This CDR3 is CASSQGQVDYEQYF. The CDR3 nucleotides read TGTGCCAGCAGCCAGGGACAGGTAGACTACGAGCAGTACTTC. The chain joins TRBV4-2 to TRBJ2-7, with TRBD1 identical over 8 bases. This CDR3 has 14 amino acids. The V segment lost 3 bases and the J segment 3 bases; nucleotides outside the gene matches: 4. Germline V gives CDR1 LGHNA, CDR2 YNFKEQ.

Remarks on this clone: This CDR3 is also generated by other DNA sequences in the sample. V is TRBV6-1 and J is TRBJ2-7; D call uncertain. Germline CDR1 reads MNHNS; CDR2 reads SASEGT. V was clipped by 8 bases and J by 3 bases, with 5 bases between them. The CDR3 totals 10 residues. The CDR3 DNA sequence: TGTGCCAGCGGTATCTACGAGCAGTACTTC. This sequence encodes CASGIYEQYF.

The J gene is TRBJ2-7, the V gene TRBV27; TRBD2 might be the D (6 bases). There are 15 residues in the CDR3. V was clipped by 5 bases and J by 2 bases, with 16 bases between them. Germline loops: CDR1 MNHEY, CDR2 SMNVEV (reference sequence). CDR3 sequence: CASSPIGGSPYEQYF. In DNA form, the CDR3 reads TGTGCCAGCAGTCCCATCGGAGGGAGTCCCTACGAGCAGTACTTC.

This chain uses TRBV5-6 with TRBJ2-1; D possibly matches TRBD1 or TRBD2 (5 bases each). Germline assignment: CDR1 SGHDT and CDR2 YYEEEE. V was pared by 3 bases and J by 0 bases, with 13 bases between. CDR3 size: 16 residues. This chain's CDR3 is CASSSGTAGSYNEQFF. CDR3 in DNA: TGTGCCAGCAGCTCGGGGACCGCCGGCTCCTACAATGAGCAGTTCTTC.

This rearrangement joins TRBV7-9 to TRBJ1-6; D is uncertain. The CDR3 contains 13 residues. Looked up from germline, CDR1 is SEHNR and CDR2 is FQNEAQ (reference sequence). The V end lost 2 bases, the J end lost 6 bases, and 5 bases lay between the germline ends. CDR3 amino acids: CASSLNANSPLHF. In DNA, the CDR3 is TGTGCCAGCAGCTTAAATGCTAATTCACCCCTCCACTTT.

In DNA, the CDR3 is TGCAGCGTCCGGGGGGGACCCTCGGAGCTGTTTTTT. Amino acid sequence: CSVRGGPSELFF. This chain uses TRBV29-1 with TRBJ2-2, with TRBD2 identical over 8 bases. This CDR3 contains 12 residues. Germline V lookup: CDR1 SQVTM, CDR2 ANQGSEA. V lost 6 bases and J lost 10; bases outside the gene matches: 7.

This chain joins TRBV27 and TRBJ2-1; possible D gene TRBD2, 5 bases. Germline V CDR1 and CDR2: MNHEY, SMNVEV (reference sequence). The CDR3 consists of 13 residues. V was trimmed by 3 bases and J by 2 bases, leaving 5 bases between them. In nucleotides, the CDR3 is TGTGCCAGCAGTTTGGGAGCCTACAATGAGCAGTTCTTC. It translates to CASSLGAYNEQFF.

The chain couples TRBV7-9 to TRBJ1-1; 8 bases line up with TRBD1. Germline CDR1 SEHNR, CDR2 FQNEAQ (reference sequence). This CDR3 comprises 14 residues. With V trimmed by 4 bases and J by 4 bases, 5 bases remained unmatched. CDR3 coding DNA: TGTGCCAGCAGCTACCCGGACAGGGCCACTGAAGCTTTCTTT. This translates into CASSYPDRATEAFF.

V and J are TRBV29-1 and TRBJ2-1, with 11 bases fitting TRBD2. Trimming took 0 bases from V and 2 from J; bases not matched to a gene: 6. The length of the CDR3 is 17 residues. Germline V gives CDR1 SQVTM, CDR2 ANQGSEA. CDR3 loop: CSVEDKTSGTPYNEQFF. CDR3 bases: TGCAGCGTTGAAGACAAGACTAGCGGGACTCCCTACAATGAGCAGTTCTTC.

Written as DNA, the CDR3 is TGTGCCAGCAGCATAACGGTGGAGGATTGGGACGGGGCCTACGAGCAGTACTTC. This gives the protein CASSITVEDWDGAYEQYF. The chain carries TRBV21-1 and TRBJ2-7. TRBV21-1 is a known pseudogene. The CDR3 runs 18 residues.